This passage covers 5 T cell receptor beta chains from one sample sequenced in a study of tumor-infiltrating lymphocytes in oesophageal squamous cell carcinoma. TCRdb used MiXCR to reprocess the PCR reads, holding one entry per CDR3 protein. The top ten hold about an eighth of the sample, which has roughly 20,000 distinct CDR3 sequences, 36% seen once. The sequenced sample was esophageal tumor tissue. Source of these receptors: a male donor with esophageal squamous cell carcinoma.

CDR3 DNA: TGTGCCAGCAGCTTACAGGGGCAGCGGGAAGAGGAGCAGTACTTC. Its protein is CASSLQGQREEEQYF. The chain couples TRBV11-2 to TRBJ2-5; D may be TRBD2 (7 bases). V gave up 2 bases and J gave up 11 bases, with 21 bases separating them. There are 15 residues in the CDR3. Germline V lookup: CDR1 SGHAT, CDR2 FQNNGV.

Relative to its sample, this clonotype is medium-sized. This rearrangement joins TRBV7-6 to TRBJ2-5; the D gene is possibly TRBD2 (5 bases). The CDR3 contains 15 residues. V dropped 4 bases and J dropped 1 base, with 13 bases sitting between them. Germline V CDR1 and CDR2: SGHVS, FNYEAQ. The CDR3 region has the DNA TGTGCCAGCAGCTCCGGGGTCTGGGTCCAAGAGACCCAGTACTTC. Translating it yields CASSSGVWVQETQYF.

This clonotype was counted many times. V and J are TRBV10-3 and TRBJ2-7; D is possibly TRBD1 (6 bases). Trimming cost V 8 bases and J 0 bases, with 11 bases left between them. The CDR3 is 13 residues long. From germline, CDR1 is ENHRY and CDR2 SYGVKD. Here the CDR3 DNA reads TGTGCCATCTGTCGGGACAACTCCTACGAGCAGTACTTC. Its protein is CAICRDNSYEQYF.

This clonotype is judged large. The CDR3 sequence is CASSLRNPGISGANVLTF. The CDR3 DNA sequence: TGTGCCAGCAGTTTAAGGAACCCCGGGATTTCTGGGGCCAACGTCCTGACTTTC. This rearrangement joins TRBV11-2 to TRBJ2-6; the D gene is possibly TRBD2 (5 bases). CDR3 length: 18 residues. CDR1 and CDR2 from the germline V gene are SGHAT and FQNNGV. Deletions cut 6 bases from V and 1 base from J, with 19 bases between.

The chain combines TRBV6-1 with TRBJ2-1; 11 bases are a match to TRBD2. V shed 5 bases, J shed 0 bases, and the junction held 6 bases outside the gene matches. Germline CDR1 is MNHNS and CDR2 is SASEGT. The CDR3 is made up of 17 amino acids. The CDR3 loop reads CASSSTSGGNSYNEQFF. In DNA form, the CDR3 reads TGTGCCAGCAGTTCTACTAGCGGGGGTAACTCCTACAATGAGCAGTTCTTC.